The rows below give T cell receptor beta chains drawn from one sample of a study of blood T cell repertoires in COVID-19. The data were produced by immunoSEQ multiplex PCR, yet TCRdb's version contains in-frame clones alone and is incomplete. The data show some 150,000 clones, approximately 81% seen once. The source material was peripheral blood. These receptors originate from a man aged 40-50 years with acute or convalescent COVID-19. Each CDR3 is given with its conserved first and last residue. The order of the fields is CDR3 DNA, CDR3 protein, V gene, D gene, clone size, J gene. D genes are given only for firm matches. For some rows the clone size is stated as once, few or many, or as a class when expanded; others skip it.

cdr3_nt: TGTGCCAGCAGCTTAGGAGGAAATGGGGGGTTGTATACGCAGTATTTT
cdr3_aa: CASSLGGNGGLYTQYF
v_call: TRBV7-8
d_call: .
clone_size: once
j_call: TRBJ2-3

cdr3_nt: TGTGCCAGCAGCGTGACAGGGGGGACTTCACCCCTCCACTTT
cdr3_aa: CASSVTGGTSPLHF
v_call: TRBV13
d_call: TRBD1
clone_size: .
j_call: TRBJ1-6

cdr3_nt: TGTGCCAGCAGTTTATTGGGACAGGGCGGTGAAAAACTGTTTTTT
cdr3_aa: CASSLLGQGGEKLFF
v_call: TRBV28
d_call: TRBD1
clone_size: .
j_call: TRBJ1-4

cdr3_nt: TGTGCCAGCAGCTTGTATATACAGGGGCTGGATGAAGCTTTCTTT
cdr3_aa: CASSLYIQGLDEAFF
v_call: TRBV5-5
d_call: TRBD1
clone_size: few
j_call: TRBJ1-1

cdr3_nt: TGTGCCAGCAGCGTAGCGTATTACGAGCAGTACTTC
cdr3_aa: CASSVAYYEQYF
v_call: TRBV9
d_call: .
clone_size: .
j_call: TRBJ2-7

cdr3_nt: TGTGCCAGCAGCGGCACAGGGTTAAGTTACAATGAGCAGTTCTTC
cdr3_aa: CASSGTGLSYNEQFF
v_call: TRBV9
d_call: .
clone_size: .
j_call: TRBJ2-1

cdr3_nt: TGTGCCAGCAGCCAAGATTCGGGGGGGAATTACAATGAGCAGTTCTTC
cdr3_aa: CASSQDSGGNYNEQFF
v_call: TRBV4-2
d_call: TRBD2
clone_size: .
j_call: TRBJ2-1

cdr3_nt: TGCGCCAGCAGCCGGGACAGGGGACCTGGAAACACCATATATTTT
cdr3_aa: CASSRDRGPGNTIYF
v_call: TRBV5-1
d_call: TRBD1
clone_size: .
j_call: TRBJ1-3

cdr3_nt: TGTGCCAGCAGCGGGGGGACCTTAAGTGACACCGGGGAGCTGTTTTTT
cdr3_aa: CASSGGTLSDTGELFF
v_call: TRBV11-2
d_call: .
clone_size: few
j_call: TRBJ2-2

cdr3_nt: TGTGCCAGCAGCTTAGCACAGTGGGATTCACCCCTCCACTTT
cdr3_aa: CASSLAQWDSPLHF
v_call: TRBV11-2
d_call: .
clone_size: .
j_call: TRBJ1-6